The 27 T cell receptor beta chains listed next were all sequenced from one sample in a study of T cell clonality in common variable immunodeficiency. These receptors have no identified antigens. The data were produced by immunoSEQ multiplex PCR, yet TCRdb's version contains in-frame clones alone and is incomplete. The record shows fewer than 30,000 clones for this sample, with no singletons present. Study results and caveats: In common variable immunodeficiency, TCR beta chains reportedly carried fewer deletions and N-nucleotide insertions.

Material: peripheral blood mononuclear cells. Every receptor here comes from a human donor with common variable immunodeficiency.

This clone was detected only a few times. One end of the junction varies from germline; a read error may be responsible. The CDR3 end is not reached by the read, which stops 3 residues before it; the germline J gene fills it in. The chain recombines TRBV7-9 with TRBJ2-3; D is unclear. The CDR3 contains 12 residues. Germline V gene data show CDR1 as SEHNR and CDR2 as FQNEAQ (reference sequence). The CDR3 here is CSSSLPRDTQYF. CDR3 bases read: TGTTCCAGCAGCTTACCTAGGGATACG.

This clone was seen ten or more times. The CDR3 DNA, read in part, is TGTGCCAGCAGTTACTTGGCCTATGGC. Translating gives CASSYLAYG. The full CDR3 protein reads CASSYLAYGYTF. This chain connects TRBV6-2 or TRBV6-3 to TRBJ1-2; D gene ambiguous. Read data end 3 residues before the CDR3 end; the end is taken from the germline J gene. The CDR3 totals 12 residues. V was cut by 1 base and J by 4 bases, with 4 bases left in between. CDR1 and CDR2 from the germline V gene are MNHEY and SVGEGT.

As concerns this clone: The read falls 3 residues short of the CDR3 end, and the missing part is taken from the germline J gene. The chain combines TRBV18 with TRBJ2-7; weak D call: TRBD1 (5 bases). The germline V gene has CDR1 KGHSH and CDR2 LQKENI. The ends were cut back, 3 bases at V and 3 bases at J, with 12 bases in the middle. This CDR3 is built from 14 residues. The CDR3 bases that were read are TGTGCCAGCTCACCCGACAGTAACAACTACGAG. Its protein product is CASSPDSNNYE. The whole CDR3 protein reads CASSPDSNNYEQYF.

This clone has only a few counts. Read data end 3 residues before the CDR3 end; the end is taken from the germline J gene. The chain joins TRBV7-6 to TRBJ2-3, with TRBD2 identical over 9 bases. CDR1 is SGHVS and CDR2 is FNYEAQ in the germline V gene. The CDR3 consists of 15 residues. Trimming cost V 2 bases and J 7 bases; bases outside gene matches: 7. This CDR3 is CASSLNSGGAYTQYF. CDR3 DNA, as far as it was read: TGTGCCAGCAGCTTAAATAGCGGGGGCGCCTATACG.

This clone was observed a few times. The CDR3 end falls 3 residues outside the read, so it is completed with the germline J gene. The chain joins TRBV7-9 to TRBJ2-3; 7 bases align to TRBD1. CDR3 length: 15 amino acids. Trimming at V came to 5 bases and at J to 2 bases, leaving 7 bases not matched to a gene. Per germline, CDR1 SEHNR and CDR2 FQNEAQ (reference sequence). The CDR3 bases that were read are TGTGCCAGCAGCGTCCTCGGGACAGACACAGATACG. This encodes CASSVLGTDTDT. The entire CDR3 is CASSVLGTDTDTQYF.

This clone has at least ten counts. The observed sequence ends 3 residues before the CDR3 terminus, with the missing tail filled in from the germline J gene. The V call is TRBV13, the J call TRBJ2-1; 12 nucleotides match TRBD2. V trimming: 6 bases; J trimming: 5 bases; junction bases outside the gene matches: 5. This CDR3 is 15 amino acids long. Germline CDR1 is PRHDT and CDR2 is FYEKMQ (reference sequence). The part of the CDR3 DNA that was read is TGTGCCAGCAGTCTAGCGGGGGGGCCTCACAATGAG. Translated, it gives CASSLAGGPHNE. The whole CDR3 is CASSLAGGPHNEQFF.

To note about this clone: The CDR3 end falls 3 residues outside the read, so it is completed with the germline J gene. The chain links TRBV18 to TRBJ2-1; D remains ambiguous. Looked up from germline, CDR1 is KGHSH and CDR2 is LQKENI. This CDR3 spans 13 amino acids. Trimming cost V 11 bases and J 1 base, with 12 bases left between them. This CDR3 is CASYPGSYNEQFF. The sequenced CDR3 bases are TGTGCCTCATACCCAGGATCCTACAATGAG.

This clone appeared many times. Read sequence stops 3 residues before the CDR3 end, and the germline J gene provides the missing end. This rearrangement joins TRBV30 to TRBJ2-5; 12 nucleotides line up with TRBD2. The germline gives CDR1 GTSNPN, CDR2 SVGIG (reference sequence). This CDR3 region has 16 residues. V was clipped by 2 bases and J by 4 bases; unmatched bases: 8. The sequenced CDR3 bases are TGTGCCTGGAGTCGGGCTAGCGGGGGGGCCAGAGAGACC. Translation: CAWSRASGGARET. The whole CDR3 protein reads CAWSRASGGARETQYF.

CDR3 DNA, as far as it was read: TGTGCCAGCAGCCTCGGGGGGCCCCAGGTCGGGGAG. Translated, it gives CASSLGGPQVGE. From start to end, the CDR3 is CASSLGGPQVGELFF. The chain joins TRBV7-6 to TRBJ2-2; TRBD2 is a possible D gene (7 bases). Read data end 3 residues before the CDR3 end; the end is taken from the germline J gene. CDR3 size: 15 residues. CDR1 and CDR2 (germline): SGHVS, FNYEAQ. V was shortened by 5 bases and J by 7 bases, with 17 bases between the two germline ends.

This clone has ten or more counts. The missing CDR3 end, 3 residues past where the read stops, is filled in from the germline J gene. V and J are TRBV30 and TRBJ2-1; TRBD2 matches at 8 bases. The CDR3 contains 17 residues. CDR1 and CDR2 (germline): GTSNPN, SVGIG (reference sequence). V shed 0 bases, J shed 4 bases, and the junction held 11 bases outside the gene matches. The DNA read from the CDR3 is TGTGCCTGGAGTGTGTGGGGTAGCGGGAACCCTTACAATGAG. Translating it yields CAWSVWGSGNPYNE. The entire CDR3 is CAWSVWGSGNPYNEQFF.

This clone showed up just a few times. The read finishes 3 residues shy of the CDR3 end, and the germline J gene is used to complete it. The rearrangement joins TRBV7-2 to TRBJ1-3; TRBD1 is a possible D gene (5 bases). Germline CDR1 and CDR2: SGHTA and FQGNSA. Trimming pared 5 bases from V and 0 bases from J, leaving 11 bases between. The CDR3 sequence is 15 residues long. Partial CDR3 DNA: TGTGCCAGCAGCCCGGGGGGTTTCTCTGGAAACACC. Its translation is CASSPGGFSGNT. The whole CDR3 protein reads CASSPGGFSGNTIYF.

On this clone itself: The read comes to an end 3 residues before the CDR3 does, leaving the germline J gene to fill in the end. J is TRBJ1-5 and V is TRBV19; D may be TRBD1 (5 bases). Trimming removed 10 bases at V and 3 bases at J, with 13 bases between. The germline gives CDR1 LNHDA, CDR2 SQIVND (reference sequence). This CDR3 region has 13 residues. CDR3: CATADTFNQPQHF. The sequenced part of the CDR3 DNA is TGTGCCACCGCGGACACGTTCAATCAGCCC.

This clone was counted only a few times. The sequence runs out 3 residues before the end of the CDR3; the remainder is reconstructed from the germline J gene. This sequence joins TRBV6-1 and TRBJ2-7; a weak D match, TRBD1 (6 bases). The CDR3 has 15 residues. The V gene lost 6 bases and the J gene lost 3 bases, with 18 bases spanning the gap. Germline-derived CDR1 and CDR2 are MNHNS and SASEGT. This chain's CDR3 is CASSETPDSRYEQYF. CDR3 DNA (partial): TGTGCCAGCAGCGAAACCCCGGACAGTCGCTACGAG.

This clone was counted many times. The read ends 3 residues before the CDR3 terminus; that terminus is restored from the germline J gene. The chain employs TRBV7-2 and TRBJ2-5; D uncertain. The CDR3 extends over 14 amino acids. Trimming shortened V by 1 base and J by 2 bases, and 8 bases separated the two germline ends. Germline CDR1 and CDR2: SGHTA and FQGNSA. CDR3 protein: CASSLDGRQETQYF. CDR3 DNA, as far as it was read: TGTGCCAGCAGCTTAGATGGTAGACAAGAGACC.

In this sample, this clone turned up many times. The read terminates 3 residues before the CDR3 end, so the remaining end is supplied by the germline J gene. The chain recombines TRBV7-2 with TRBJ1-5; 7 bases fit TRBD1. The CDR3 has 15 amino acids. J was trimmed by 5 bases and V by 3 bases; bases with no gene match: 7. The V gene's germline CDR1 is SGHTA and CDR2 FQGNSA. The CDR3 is CASSFRGGPHQPQHF. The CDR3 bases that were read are TGTGCCAGCAGCTTCAGAGGGGGCCCCCATCAGCCC. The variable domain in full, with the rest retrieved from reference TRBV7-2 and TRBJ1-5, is GAGVSQSPSNKVTEKGKDVELRCDPISGHTALYWYRQSLGQGLEFLIYFQGNSAPDKSGLPSDRFSAERTGGSVSTLTIQRTQQEDSAVYLCASSFRGGPHQPQHFGDGTRLSIL.

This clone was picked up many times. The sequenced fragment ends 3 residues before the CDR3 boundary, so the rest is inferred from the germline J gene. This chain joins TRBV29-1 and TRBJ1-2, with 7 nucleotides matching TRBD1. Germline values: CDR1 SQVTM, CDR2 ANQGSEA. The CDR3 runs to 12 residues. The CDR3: CSVEVPGQDYTF. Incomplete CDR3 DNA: TGCAGCGTTGAAGTTCCAGGACAGGAC.

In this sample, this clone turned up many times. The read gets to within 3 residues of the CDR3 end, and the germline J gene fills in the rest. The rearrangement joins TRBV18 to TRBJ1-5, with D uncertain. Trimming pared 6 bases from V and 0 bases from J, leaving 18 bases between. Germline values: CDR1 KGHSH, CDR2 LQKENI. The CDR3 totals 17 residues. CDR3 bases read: TGTGCCAGCTCCTTCGTTGGAGGGTTCGATAGCAATCAGCCC. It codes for CASSFVGGFDSNQP. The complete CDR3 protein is CASSFVGGFDSNQPQHF.

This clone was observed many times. Partial CDR3 DNA: TGCGCCAGCAGCTTAGGGGAATTCGGCGGGGAG. This sequence encodes CASSLGEFGGE. The full CDR3 reads CASSLGEFGGELFF. The chain employs TRBV5-1 and TRBJ2-2, with D tentatively TRBD1 (5 bases). The sequence runs out 3 residues before the end of the CDR3; the remainder is reconstructed from the germline J gene. V lost 2 bases to trimming and J lost 7 bases, with 12 bases between them. The CDR3 runs 14 residues. Germline V gene sequence: CDR1 SGHRS, CDR2 YFSETQ.

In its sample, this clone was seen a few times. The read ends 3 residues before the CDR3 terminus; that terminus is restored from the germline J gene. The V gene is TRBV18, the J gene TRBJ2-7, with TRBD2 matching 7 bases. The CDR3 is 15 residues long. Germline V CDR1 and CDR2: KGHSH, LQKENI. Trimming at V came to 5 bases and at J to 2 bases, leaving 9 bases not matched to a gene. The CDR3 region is CASSYTGSGTYEQYF. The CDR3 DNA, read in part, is TGTGCCAGCTCATATACAGGCAGCGGGACCTACGAG.

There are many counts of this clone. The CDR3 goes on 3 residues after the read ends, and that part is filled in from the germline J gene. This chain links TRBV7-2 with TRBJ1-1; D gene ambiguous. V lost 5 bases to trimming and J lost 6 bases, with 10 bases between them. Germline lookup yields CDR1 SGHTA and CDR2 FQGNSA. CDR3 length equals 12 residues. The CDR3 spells CASSPFVPEAFF. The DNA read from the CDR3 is TGTGCCAGCAGCCCCTTCGTCCCTGAA. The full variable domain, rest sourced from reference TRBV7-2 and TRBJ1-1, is GAGVSQSPSNKVTEKGKDVELRCDPISGHTALYWYRQSLGQGLEFLIYFQGNSAPDKSGLPSDRFSAERTGGSVSTLTIQRTQQEDSAVYLCASSPFVPEAFFGQGTRLTVV.

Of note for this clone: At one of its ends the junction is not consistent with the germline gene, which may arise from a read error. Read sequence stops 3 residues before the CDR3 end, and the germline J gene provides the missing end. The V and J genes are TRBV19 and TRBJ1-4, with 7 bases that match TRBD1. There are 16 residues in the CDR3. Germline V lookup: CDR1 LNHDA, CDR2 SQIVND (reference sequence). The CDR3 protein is CTSSQGTVPLNEKLFF. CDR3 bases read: TGTACCAGTAGTCAAGGGACAGTGCCGTTGAATGAAAAA.

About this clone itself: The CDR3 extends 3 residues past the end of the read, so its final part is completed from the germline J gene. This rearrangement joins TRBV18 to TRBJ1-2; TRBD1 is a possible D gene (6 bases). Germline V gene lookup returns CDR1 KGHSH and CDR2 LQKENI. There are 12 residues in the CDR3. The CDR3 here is CASSDSIAGYTF. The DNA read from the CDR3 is TGTGCCAGCTCGGACAGTATTGCGGGC.

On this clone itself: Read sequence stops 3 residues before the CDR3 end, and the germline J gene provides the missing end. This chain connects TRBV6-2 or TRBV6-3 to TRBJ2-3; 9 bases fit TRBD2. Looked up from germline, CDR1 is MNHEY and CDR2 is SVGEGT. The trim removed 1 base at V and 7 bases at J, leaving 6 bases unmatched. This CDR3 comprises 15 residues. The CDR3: CASSYWRLAGYTQYF. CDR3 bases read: TGTGCCAGCAGTTACTGGCGTCTAGCGGGATATACG.

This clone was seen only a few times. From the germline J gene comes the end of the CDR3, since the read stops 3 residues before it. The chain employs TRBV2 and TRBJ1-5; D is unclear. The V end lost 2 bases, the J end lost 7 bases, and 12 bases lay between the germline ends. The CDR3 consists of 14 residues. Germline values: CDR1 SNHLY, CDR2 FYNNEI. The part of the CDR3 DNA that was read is TGTGCCAGCAGTGAATCACAGTTAGGACAGCCC. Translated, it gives CASSESQLGQP. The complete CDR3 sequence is CASSESQLGQPQHF.

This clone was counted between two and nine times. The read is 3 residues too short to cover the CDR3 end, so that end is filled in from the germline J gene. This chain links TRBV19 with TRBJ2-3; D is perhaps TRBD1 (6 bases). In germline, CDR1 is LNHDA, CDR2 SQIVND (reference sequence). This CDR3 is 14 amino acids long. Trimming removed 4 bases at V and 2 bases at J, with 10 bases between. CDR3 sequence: CASSTGDDTDTQYF. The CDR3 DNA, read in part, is TGTGCCAGTAGTACAGGGGACGACACAGATACG.

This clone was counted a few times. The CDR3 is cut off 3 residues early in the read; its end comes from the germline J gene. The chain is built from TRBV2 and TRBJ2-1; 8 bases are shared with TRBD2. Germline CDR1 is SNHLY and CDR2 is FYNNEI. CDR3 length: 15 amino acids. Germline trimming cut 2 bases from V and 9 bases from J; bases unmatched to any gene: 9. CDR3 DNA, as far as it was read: TGTGCCAGCAGTGAACGGGGGGGCCCTTTTGGTGAG. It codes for CASSERGGPFGE. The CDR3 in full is CASSERGGPFGEQFF.

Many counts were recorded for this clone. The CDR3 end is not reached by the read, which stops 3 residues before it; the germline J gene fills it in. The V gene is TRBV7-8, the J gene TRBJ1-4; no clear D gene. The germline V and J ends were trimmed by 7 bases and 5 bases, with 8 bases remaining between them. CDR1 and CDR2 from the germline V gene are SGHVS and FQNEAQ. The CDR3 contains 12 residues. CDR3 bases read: TGTGCCAGCAAAGGGTACAATGAAAAA. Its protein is CASKGYNEK. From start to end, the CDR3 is CASKGYNEKLFF.